A single T cell receptor (beta chain) is shown here with its context. The antigen is not known. This record comes from a study of cytomegalovirus exposure and HLA in healthy donors. For the study at large: An analysis done earlier identified more than 90 million unique TCR beta sequences from 200 million or so T cells.

PCR used 60 Vbeta primers and 13 Jbeta primers. The protocol was immunoSEQ multiplex PCR, while the TCRdb copy is restricted to in-frame clones and leaves out a portion. The sample includes about 140,000 clones, around 72% of them seen just once. Germline CDR1 reads MGHRA; CDR2 reads YSYEKL. The CDR3 has 16 amino acids. Trimming removed 3 bases from V and 8 bases from J, with 17 bases in between. Overall study findings and caveats: A few CMV-associated chains proved CMV antigen-specific in vitro. In a later analysis, TCR beta V- and J-gene trimming was associated with a missense DCLRE1C variant.

The sequence was obtained from a woman aged 40 to 49 in good health and CMV-seronegative. The chain carries TRBV4-1 and TRBJ1-6; TRBD1 is a possible D gene (5 bases). Sequences were obtained from PBMCs. In nucleotides, the CDR3 is TGCGCCAGCAGCCAGACGTTGGGGGGAGAAGATTCACCCCTCCACTTT. This gives the protein CASSQTLGGEDSPLHF.